This T cell receptor beta chain appears in the sequencing data of a study of blood T cell repertoires in COVID-19. Study in general: Both acute and convalescent COVID-19 samples were obtained from the United States, Italy and Spain. PBMCs, B-cell-depleted T cells, or T cells were the source of the cDNA or gDNA that made up the material.

In the original workflow: From reference gene primer amplification, estimates of nucleated cell counts were derived. Only in-frame clones appear in the TCRdb table, and some are missing; sequencing was by immunoSEQ multiplex PCR. V and J calls and clone size follow that table, whereas D and trimming were derived from the DNA. The table has some 300,000 clones, roughly 87% seen once; the top ten hold around 1%. V lost 7 bases and J 7 bases, leaving 23 bases between the germline ends. Germline V gives CDR1 MRHNA, CDR2 SNTAGT. This CDR3 has 16 amino acids. Participants were placed into cohorts based on the clinical history they reported.

J is TRBJ1-5 and V is TRBV6-4; possible D gene TRBD1, 5 bases. This receptor was taken from a woman aged 25-40 years who had recovered from COVID-19. The sample consisted of PBMCs or T cells enriched from blood (not recorded which). CDR3 sequence: CASTPGEAGCIQPQHF. CDR3 sequence (DNA): TGTGCCAGCACCCCCGGAGAGGCAGGGTGTATCCAGCCCCAGCATTTT.